Listed below are T cell receptor beta chains from one sample, sequenced in a study of blood T cell repertoires in COVID-19. Some clones are missing from TCRdb's copy, which holds only in-frame ones; the method was immunoSEQ multiplex PCR. The sample has 300,000 to 350,000 clones; 65% to 90% are singletons. The sequencing input was PBMCs or T cells enriched from blood (not recorded which). The source of these receptors is a woman aged 40-49 years with acute COVID-19. CDR3s include the opening cysteine and the closing phenylalanine or tryptophan. Each record gives: J gene, D gene, clone size, V gene, CDR3 protein, CDR3 DNA. D genes are given only for firm matches. Size is omitted from some rows. Given values are once, few, many or a class for expanded clones.

TRBJ1-5 | TRBD1 | . | TRBV11-3 | CASSLEMGQGTTLSNQPQHF | TGTGCCAGCAGCTTAGAAATGGGACAGGGGACGACTTTAAGCAATCAGCCCCAGCATTTT
TRBJ2-5 | TRBD1 | . | TRBV11-2 | CASGDSQVGETQYF | TGTGCCAGCGGGGACAGCCAGGTCGGAGAGACCCAGTACTTC
TRBJ1-4 | TRBD1 | . | TRBV19 | CASRDRGLATNEKLFF | TGTGCCAGTAGGGACAGGGGACTTGCAACTAATGAAAAACTGTTTTTT
TRBJ1-1 | . | . | TRBV7-3 | CASSLMAGITEAFF | TGTGCCAGCAGCTTAATGGCGGGTATCACTGAAGCTTTCTTT
TRBJ1-3 | . | once | TRBV7-3 | CASSLNPRGDSGNTIYF | TGTGCCAGCAGCTTAAACCCCCGGGGAGACTCTGGAAACACCATATATTTT
TRBJ1-2 | TRBD1 | . | TRBV3-1/TRBV3-2 | CASSQARQGVNYGYTF | TGTGCCAGCAGCCAAGCCCGACAGGGAGTTAACTATGGCTACACCTTC
TRBJ1-1 | . | . | TRBV27 | CASSPYSSGFRVTEAFF | TGTGCCAGCAGTCCATATTCTTCAGGGTTTAGGGTCACTGAAGCTTTCTTT
TRBJ1-2 | TRBD1 | . | TRBV6-5 | CASSPTGTGYTF | TGTGCCAGCAGCCCGACAGGGACGGGCTACACCTTC
TRBJ1-6 | . | once | TRBV19 | CASIKVAGGDNSPLHF | TGTGCCAGTATTAAGGTCGCGGGGGGTGACAATTCACCCCTCCACTTT
TRBJ2-3 | . | . | TRBV6-2/TRBV6-3 | CASSYVSWGVERTDTQYF | TGTGCCAGCAGTTACGTTTCCTGGGGAGTAGAGAGAACAGATACGCAGTATTTT
TRBJ2-7 | . | . | TRBV27 | CASSLSRVSYEQYF | TGTGCCAGCAGTCTGAGCAGGGTATCCTACGAGCAGTACTTC
TRBJ1-5 | TRBD1 | . | TRBV28 | CASSDRVGNQPQHF | TGTGCCAGCAGTGACAGGGTGGGCAATCAGCCCCAGCATTTT
TRBJ2-3 | TRBD2 | . | TRBV28 | CASSSLAGYTDTQYF | TGTGCCAGCAGTTCCTTAGCGGGATACACAGATACGCAGTATTTT
TRBJ2-1 | . | medium-sized | TRBV15 | CATSSPGETRNYNEQFF | TGTGCCACCAGCAGTCCCGGGGAGACTAGGAATTACAATGAGCAGTTCTTC
TRBJ2-3 | TRBD1 | once | TRBV7-2 | CASSRTGGTDTQYF | TGTGCCAGCAGCAGGACAGGAGGCACAGATACGCAGTATTTT
TRBJ1-5 | . | . | TRBV19 | CASSIQGDRYQPQHF | TGTGCCAGTAGTATTCAAGGAGACAGGTATCAGCCCCAGCATTTT
TRBJ1-5 | . | . | TRBV28 | CASSLYAGSHQPQHF | TGTGCCAGCAGTTTATATGCGGGGTCCCATCAGCCCCAGCATTTT
TRBJ1-1 | TRBD1 | . | TRBV3-1/TRBV3-2 | CASGQGFTEAFF | TGTGCCAGCGGACAGGGGTTCACTGAAGCTTTCTTT
TRBJ1-5 | TRBD1 | . | TRBV27 | CASSTYQGVQPQHF | TGTGCCAGCAGTACGTACCAGGGGGTTCAGCCCCAGCATTTT
TRBJ1-5 | . | . | TRBV18 | CASSLQRLSNQPQHF | TGTGCCAGCTCACTCCAGCGGTTGAGCAATCAGCCCCAGCATTTT
TRBJ2-3 | . | . | TRBV7-8 | CASSTLEARATDTQYF | TGTGCCAGCAGCACCCTGGAGGCCCGTGCCACAGATACGCAGTATTTT
TRBJ1-4 | . | . | TRBV4-2 | CASSQPAQGIATNEKLFF | TGTGCCAGCAGCCAGCCCGCCCAGGGGATTGCAACTAATGAAAAACTGTTTTTT
TRBJ1-6 | TRBD1 | . | TRBV10-3 | CAIRQGSDSPLHF | TGTGCCATAAGACAGGGATCGGATTCACCCCTCCACTTT
TRBJ1-1 | . | . | TRBV5-4 | CASSLAGDTEAFF | TGTGCCAGCAGCTTGGCGGGGGACACTGAAGCTTTCTTT
TRBJ1-2 | . | . | TRBV7-5 | CARSLTGTGFSSYGYTF | TGTGCCAGAAGCTTAACCGGGACAGGGTTTAGTAGCTATGGCTACACCTTC
TRBJ1-4 | TRBD1 | . | TRBV5-1 | CASSPGGGQAREKLFF | TGCGCCAGCAGCCCTGGTGGAGGACAGGCAAGGGAAAAACTGTTTTTT
TRBJ2-4 | . | . | TRBV7-9 | CASSYGTNKNIQYF | TGTGCCAGCAGCTACGGGACAAACAAAAACATTCAGTACTTC
TRBJ2-2 | TRBD2 | . | TRBV27 | CASRDGTSGNTGELFF | TGTGCCAGCAGGGACGGGACTAGCGGAAACACCGGGGAGCTGTTTTTT
TRBJ1-6 | . | few | TRBV6-1 | CASSEKQGHSPLHF | TGTGCCAGCAGTGAGAAACAGGGACATTCACCCCTCCACTTT
TRBJ2-5 | TRBD1 | once | TRBV5-6 | CASSLRQGARETQYF | TGTGCCAGCAGCTTGAGGCAGGGGGCTCGAGAGACCCAGTACTTC
TRBJ1-6 | TRBD1 | . | TRBV28 | CASSSGQLNAYSPLHF | TGTGCCAGCAGCTCGGGACAGCTGAATGCGTATTCACCCCTCCACTTT
TRBJ1-5 | TRBD1 | . | TRBV6-2/TRBV6-3 | CASSYPTGGKSNQPQHF | TGTGCCAGCAGTTACCCGACAGGGGGCAAAAGCAATCAGCCCCAGCATTTT
TRBJ2-7 | . | . | TRBV20-1 | CSAITQLEQYF | TGCAGTGCTATAACGCAACTCGAGCAGTACTTC
TRBJ2-3 | TRBD1 | . | TRBV2 | CASSLLGTETDTQYF | TGTGCCAGCAGCCTTTTGGGGACAGAGACAGATACGCAGTATTTT
TRBJ1-6 | TRBD1 | . | TRBV20-1 | CSASTGAIDSPLHF | TGCAGTGCTAGTACAGGGGCGATAGATTCACCCCTCCACTTT
TRBJ1-2 | TRBD1 | . | TRBV15 | CATSRTSDPGQGLGGYTF | TGTGCCACCAGCAGAACTTCTGACCCGGGACAGGGACTTGGAGGCTACACCTTC
TRBJ1-1 | TRBD1 | . | TRBV7-2 | CASSPQTTGDTEAFF | TGTGCCAGCAGCCCCCAGACTACAGGGGACACTGAAGCTTTCTTT